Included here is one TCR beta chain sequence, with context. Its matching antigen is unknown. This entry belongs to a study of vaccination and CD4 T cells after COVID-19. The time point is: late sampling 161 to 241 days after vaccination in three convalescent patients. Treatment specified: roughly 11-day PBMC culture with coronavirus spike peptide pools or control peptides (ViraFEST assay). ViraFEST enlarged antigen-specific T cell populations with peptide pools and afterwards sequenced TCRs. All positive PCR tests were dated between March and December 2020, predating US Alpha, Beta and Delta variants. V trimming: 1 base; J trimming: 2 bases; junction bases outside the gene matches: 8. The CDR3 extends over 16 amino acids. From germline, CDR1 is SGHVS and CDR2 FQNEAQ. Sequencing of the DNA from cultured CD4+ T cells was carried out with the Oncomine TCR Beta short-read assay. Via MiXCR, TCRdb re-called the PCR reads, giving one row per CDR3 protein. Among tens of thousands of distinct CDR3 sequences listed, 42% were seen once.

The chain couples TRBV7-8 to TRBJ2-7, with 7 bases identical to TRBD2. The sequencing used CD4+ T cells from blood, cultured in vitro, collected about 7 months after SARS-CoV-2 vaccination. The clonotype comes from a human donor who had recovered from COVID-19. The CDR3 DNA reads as TGTGCCAGCAGCTTAGTCGATTGGCGGGAGCCCTACGAGCAGTACTTC. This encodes CASSLVDWREPYEQYF.